This T cell receptor beta chain emerged from a study of cytomegalovirus exposure and HLA in healthy donors. The PCR employed 60 Vbeta primers together with 13 Jbeta primers. Data came from immunoSEQ multiplex PCR; TCRdb stores just in-frame clones and leaves some out. The sample yields 130,000 or so clones, roughly 8.3% seen once. Germline V gene sequence: CDR1 SGHRS, CDR2 YFSETQ. The CDR3 spans 14 residues. This clone has a handful of counts. The junction shows a germline mismatch at one end, possibly a read error. This TCR derives from a man between 35 and 55 years old in good health and CMV-seronegative. Specimen: PBMCs. The V gene is TRBV5-1, the J gene TRBJ1-1; D may be TRBD1 (6 bases). The CDR3 is CAISPAQGSLKAFF. The CDR3, as DNA: TGCGCCATCAGCCCCGCACAGGGAAGTTTAAAAGCTTTCTTT.